This TCR beta chain came from a study of regulatory T cells in long-lasting Graves disease (TCRdb year 2021). In the study overall: Persistent Graves' disease was defined as persistently positive TSH receptor autoantibodies together with antithyroid drug treatment for over 5 years. On average, persistent Graves' disease patients in the clinical cohort had been on antithyroid drugs for about 10 years. A total of around 33 samples underwent TCR sequencing, from some 13 patients with persistent Graves' disease and 20 or so patients with newly diagnosed Graves' disease. The study was registered as a clinical trial and conducted in China. Peripheral blood TCR sequencing and RNA sequencing compared persistent Graves' disease patients with newly diagnosed Graves' disease patients. What the research found in general, with its limitations: Persistent disease showed preferential use of TRBV28, TRBJ1-2 and TRBJ2-5, whereas newly diagnosed disease favored TRBV20-1 and TRBJ2-1. Persistent patients shared more public clonotypes among themselves (around 2,500) than newly diagnosed patients did (more than 950). As a limitation, the authors acknowledged that the small sample size may reduce accuracy. Sequencing and analysis were restricted to the TCR beta chain. Lower TCR Shannon entropy and fewer highly expanded clones were observed in persistent Graves' disease patients than in newly diagnosed patients, which suggested clonal expansion. The study examined only peripheral blood because the primary lesion, thyroid tissue, could not be accessed.

V has 4 bases trimmed and J has 4 bases trimmed; junction bases matching no gene number 9. CDR1 and CDR2 (MNHGY, SVAAGI) derive from the germline V gene. Measured from the cysteine to the phenylalanine, the CDR3 is 16 residues long. The CDR3 DNA has 48 bases and is translated from base 1. The table lists this clonotype with a few counts. Its antigen remains undetermined. No per-base quality is available; no much larger clone lies one base away. The sample's time point label, decoded: persistent/refractory GD, antithyroid drugs over 5 years with positive TRAb. For both TCR sequencing and RNA sequencing, RNA was extracted from PBMCs using TRIzol. The diagnosis of Graves' disease followed American Thyroid Association guidelines. Patients for the study were recruited at an endocrinology department in Xi'an, China. Each patient gave roughly 10 milliliters of peripheral blood, collected in an EDTA anticoagulant tube. Ficoll Paque Plus density gradient separation was used to isolate PBMCs, and no additional T cell sorting was done. RNA quality was checked with an Agilent 2100 Bioanalyzer and agarose gel, and concentration with a NanoDrop 2000.

Preparation of the library involved multiplex PCR. Sequencing used an Illumina HiSeq 4000. CDR3 regions were amplified by Arm-PCR with iRepertoire HTBI primers to construct TCR beta libraries. Gel purification was performed on PCR products prior to sequencing. From the authors' description of their analysis: A total of 60 to 80 TRBV and 14 TRBJ segments were identified across samples and were used for gene usage analysis of CDR3 amino acid clonotypes. COPE and FqMerger were used to merge the filtered high-quality paired reads into contigs. BLAST was used to align contigs to IMGT TRBV, TRBD and TRBJ reference genes, and CDR3 was defined according to IMGT. Any clonotype with a frequency above 0.1% was counted as a highly expanded clone. Repertoire diversity was measured by Shannon entropy, and V-J evenness by the Gini coefficient. Public clonotypes were defined as clonotypes shared by more than one individual. The public reads were run again by TCRdb, first through fastp at Q25 and then through MiXCR, and only productive beta chains were kept. Rows with a matching CDR3 protein are joined into one entry that keeps the most common DNA and genes. The V and J calls here are based on TCRdb, not the publication. This sample lists more than 650,000 distinct CDR3 sequences; around 32% were detected once. The top ten clonotypes cover around 42% of the sample.

The rearranged segments are TRBV6-9 and TRBJ2-7; TRBD2 agrees with 11 junctional bases. This TCR was recovered from a female donor with Graves disease. Sequencing was performed on peripheral blood mononuclear cells (PBMCs), taken when the disease was refractory, from a patient treated with antithyroid drugs. The bases are TGTGCCAGCAGTTCCCCCGTTAGCGGGAGGGGGTACGAGCAGTACTTC. Its translation is CASSSPVSGRGYEQYF.